This T cell receptor beta chain was identified in a study of blood T cell repertoires in COVID-19. The data were produced by immunoSEQ multiplex PCR, yet TCRdb's version contains in-frame clones alone and is incomplete. The table lists about 200,000 clones, around 81% of them singletons. CDR1 is SGHDN and CDR2 is FVKESK in the germline V gene. Trimming left V 1 base short and J 4 bases short, with 13 bases between. The length of the CDR3 is 15 residues. The sample holds many counts of this clone. Sequenced: peripheral blood. The chain employs TRBV14 and TRBJ1-2; D call uncertain. The origin of this receptor is a woman in her 70s with acute or convalescent COVID-19. DNA for the CDR3: TGTGCCAGCAGCCAAGGAACCCGTGTAGTCTATGGCTACACCTTC. Translating it yields CASSQGTRVVYGYTF.